The next 2 T cell receptor beta chains were all read from a single sample in a study of read filtering for tumor transcriptome and immune sequencing. This library used roughly 400 ng RNA and molecular barcoded adaptors spanning alpha/delta and beta/gamma chains. One entry per CDR3 protein results from TCRdb running MiXCR on the reads. The top ten clones hold 11% of a sample with tens of thousands of distinct CDR3 sequences, 20% to 25% of them seen once. Specimen: a population of CD138-negative cells sorted from bone marrow. These receptors all stem from a donor aged 40 or older with multiple myeloma.

This clonotype appeared a single time. A read error may explain this, as a much larger clone is one base away. V is TRBV29-1 and J is TRBJ2-2; maybe TRBD2 (6 bases). The CDR3 consists of 14 residues. Germline V gene data show CDR1 as SQVTM and CDR2 as ANQGSEA. The CDR3 loop is CGVVEGTNTGELFF. DNA for the CDR3: TGCGGCGTTGTGGAGGGGACGAACACCGGGGAGCTGTTTTTT.

Details on this clonotype: Just one base apart from a much larger clone, this may be a read error. The genes are TRBV12-3 or TRBV12-4 and TRBJ1-4, with D unresolved. The CDR3 sequence is 13 residues long. Trimming removed 6 bases from V and 8 bases from J, with 13 bases in between. CDR3 nucleotide sequence: TGTGCCAGCAGGGACCGACGGCGGGAAAAACTGTTTTTT. Amino acid sequence: CASRDRRREKLFF.